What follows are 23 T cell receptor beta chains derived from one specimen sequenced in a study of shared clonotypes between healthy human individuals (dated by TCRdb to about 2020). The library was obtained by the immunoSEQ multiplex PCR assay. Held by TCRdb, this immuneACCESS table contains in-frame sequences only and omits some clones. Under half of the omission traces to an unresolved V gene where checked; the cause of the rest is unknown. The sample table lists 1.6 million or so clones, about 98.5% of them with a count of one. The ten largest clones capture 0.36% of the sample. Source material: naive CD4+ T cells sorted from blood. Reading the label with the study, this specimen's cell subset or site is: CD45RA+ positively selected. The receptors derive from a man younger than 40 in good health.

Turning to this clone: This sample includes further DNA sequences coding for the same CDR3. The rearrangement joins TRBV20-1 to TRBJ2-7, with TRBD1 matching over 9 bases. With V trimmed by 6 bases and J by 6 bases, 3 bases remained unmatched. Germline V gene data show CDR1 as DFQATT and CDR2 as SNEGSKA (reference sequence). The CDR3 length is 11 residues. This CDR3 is CSAWDRVEQYF. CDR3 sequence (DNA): TGCAGTGCGTGGGACAGGGTCGAGCAGTACTTC.

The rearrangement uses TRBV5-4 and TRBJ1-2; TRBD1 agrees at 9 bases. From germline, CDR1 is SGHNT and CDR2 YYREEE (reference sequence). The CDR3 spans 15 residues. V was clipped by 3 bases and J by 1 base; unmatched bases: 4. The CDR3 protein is CASSSGTGNNYGYTF. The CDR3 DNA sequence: TGTGCCAGCAGCTCGGGGACAGGGAATAACTATGGCTACACCTTC.

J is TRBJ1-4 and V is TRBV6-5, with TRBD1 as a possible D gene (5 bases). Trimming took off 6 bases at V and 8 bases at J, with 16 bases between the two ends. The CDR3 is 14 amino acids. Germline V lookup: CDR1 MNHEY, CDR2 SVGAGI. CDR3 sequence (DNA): TGTGCCAGCAGGCTCATATCGGGGGGGGAAAAACTGTTTTTT. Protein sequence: CASRLISGGEKLFF.

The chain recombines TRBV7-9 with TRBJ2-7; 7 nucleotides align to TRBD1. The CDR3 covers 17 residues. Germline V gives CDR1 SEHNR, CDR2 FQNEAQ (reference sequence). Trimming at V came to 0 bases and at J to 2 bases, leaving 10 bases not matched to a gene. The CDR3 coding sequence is TGTGCCAGCAGCTTAGCCCCCAGACAGGGTGTTACCTACGAGCAGTACTTC. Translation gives CASSLAPRQGVTYEQYF.

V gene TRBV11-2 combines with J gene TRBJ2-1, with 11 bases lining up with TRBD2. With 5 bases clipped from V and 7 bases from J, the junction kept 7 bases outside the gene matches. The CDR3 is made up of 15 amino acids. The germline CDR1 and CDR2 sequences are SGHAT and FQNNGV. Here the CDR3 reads CASSPLAGGTNEQFF. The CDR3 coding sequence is TGTGCCAGCAGCCCCTTAGCGGGAGGGACGAATGAGCAGTTCTTC.

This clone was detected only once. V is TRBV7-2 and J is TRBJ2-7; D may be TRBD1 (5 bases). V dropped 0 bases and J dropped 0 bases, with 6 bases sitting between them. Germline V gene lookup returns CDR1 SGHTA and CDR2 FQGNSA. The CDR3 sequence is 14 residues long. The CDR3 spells CASSLADTSYEQYF. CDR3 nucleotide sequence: TGTGCCAGCAGCTTAGCGGACACCTCCTACGAGCAGTACTTC.

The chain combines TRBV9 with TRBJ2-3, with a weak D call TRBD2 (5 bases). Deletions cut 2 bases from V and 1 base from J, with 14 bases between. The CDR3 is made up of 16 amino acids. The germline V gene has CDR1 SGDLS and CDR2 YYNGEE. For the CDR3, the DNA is TGTGCCAGCAGCGTTTATAGGGAGTGGGGCACAGATACGCAGTATTTT. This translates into CASSVYREWGTDTQYF.

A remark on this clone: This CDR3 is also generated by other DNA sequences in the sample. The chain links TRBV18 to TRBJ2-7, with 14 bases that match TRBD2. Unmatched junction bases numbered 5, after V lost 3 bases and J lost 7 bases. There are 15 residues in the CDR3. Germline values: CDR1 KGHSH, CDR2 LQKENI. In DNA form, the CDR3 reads TGTGCCAGCTCACCCAGACTAGCGGGAGGGCCTGAGCAGTACTTC. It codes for CASSPRLAGGPEQYF. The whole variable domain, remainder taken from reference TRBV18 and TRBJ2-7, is NAGVMQNPRHLVRRRGQEARLRCSPMKGHSHVYWYRQLPEEGLKFMVYLQKENIIDESGMPKERFSAEFPKEGPSILRIQQVVRGDSAAYFCASSPRLAGGPEQYFGPGTRLTVT.

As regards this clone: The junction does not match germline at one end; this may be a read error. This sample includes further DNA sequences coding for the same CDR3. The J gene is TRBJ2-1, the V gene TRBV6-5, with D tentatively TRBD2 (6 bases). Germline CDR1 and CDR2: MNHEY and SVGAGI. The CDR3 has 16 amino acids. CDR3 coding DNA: TGTGCCAGCAGTTACTTAGGGCAGGGAGGCATCAATGAACAGTTCTTC. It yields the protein CASSYLGQGGINEQFF.

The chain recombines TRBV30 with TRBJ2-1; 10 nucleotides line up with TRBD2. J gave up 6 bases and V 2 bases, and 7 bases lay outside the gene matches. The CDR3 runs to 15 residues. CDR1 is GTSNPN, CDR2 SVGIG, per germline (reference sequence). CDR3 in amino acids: CAWSQASGRSNEQFF. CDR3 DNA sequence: TGTGCCTGGAGTCAGGCTAGCGGGAGAAGCAATGAGCAGTTCTTC.

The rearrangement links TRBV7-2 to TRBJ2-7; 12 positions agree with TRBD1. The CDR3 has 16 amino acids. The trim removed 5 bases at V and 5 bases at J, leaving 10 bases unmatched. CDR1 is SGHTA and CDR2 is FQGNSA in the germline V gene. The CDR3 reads CASSRSAGTGGNEQYF. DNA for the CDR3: TGTGCCAGCAGCCGGTCCGCCGGGACAGGGGGCAACGAGCAGTACTTC. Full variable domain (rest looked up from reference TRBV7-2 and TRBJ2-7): GAGVSQSPSNKVTEKGKDVELRCDPISGHTALYWYRQSLGQGLEFLIYFQGNSAPDKSGLPSDRFSAERTGGSVSTLTIQRTQQEDSAVYLCASSRSAGTGGNEQYFGPGTRLTVT.

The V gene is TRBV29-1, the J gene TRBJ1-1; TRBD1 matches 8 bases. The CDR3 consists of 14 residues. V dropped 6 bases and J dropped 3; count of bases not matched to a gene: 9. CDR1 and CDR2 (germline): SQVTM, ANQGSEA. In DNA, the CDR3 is TGCAGCGTCCACCGACAGGGGTGGGACACTGAAGCTTTCTTT. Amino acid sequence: CSVHRQGWDTEAFF.

CDR3 sequence reads: CASRGTGSEAFF. CDR3 in DNA: TGTGCCAGCAGGGGGACAGGGTCTGAAGCTTTCTTT. The chain joins TRBV2 to TRBJ1-1, with 9 bases identical to TRBD1. Germline CDR1 is SNHLY and CDR2 is FYNNEI. The length of the CDR3 is 12 residues. The trim removed 6 bases at V and 6 bases at J, leaving 2 bases unmatched.

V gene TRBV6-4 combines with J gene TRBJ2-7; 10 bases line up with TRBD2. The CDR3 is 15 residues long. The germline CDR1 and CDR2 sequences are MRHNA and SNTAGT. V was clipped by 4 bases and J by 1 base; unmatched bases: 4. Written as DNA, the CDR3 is TGTGCCAGCAGTGTTGAAGCGGGAGGGTCCTACGAGCAGTACTTC. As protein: CASSVEAGGSYEQYF.

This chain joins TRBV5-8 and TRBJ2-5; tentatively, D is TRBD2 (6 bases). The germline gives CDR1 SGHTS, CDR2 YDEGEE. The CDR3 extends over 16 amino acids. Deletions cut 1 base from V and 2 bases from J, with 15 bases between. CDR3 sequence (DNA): TGTGCCAGCAGCTTGTTGTTTGTAGCGGAACAAGAGACCCAGTACTTC. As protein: CASSLLFVAEQETQYF.

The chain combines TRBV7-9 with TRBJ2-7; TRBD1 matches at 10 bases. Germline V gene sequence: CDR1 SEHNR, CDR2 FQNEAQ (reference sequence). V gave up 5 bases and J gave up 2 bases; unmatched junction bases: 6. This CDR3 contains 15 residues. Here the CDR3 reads CASSPGQGLPYEQYF. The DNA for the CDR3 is TGTGCCAGCAGCCCGGGACAGGGGCTACCCTACGAGCAGTACTTC. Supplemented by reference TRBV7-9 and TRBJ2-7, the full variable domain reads DTGVSQNPRHKITKRGQNVTFRCDPISEHNRLYWYRQTLGQGPEFLTYFQNEAQLEKSRLLSDRFSAERPKGSFSTLEIQRTEQGDSAMYLCASSPGQGLPYEQYFGPGTRLTVT.

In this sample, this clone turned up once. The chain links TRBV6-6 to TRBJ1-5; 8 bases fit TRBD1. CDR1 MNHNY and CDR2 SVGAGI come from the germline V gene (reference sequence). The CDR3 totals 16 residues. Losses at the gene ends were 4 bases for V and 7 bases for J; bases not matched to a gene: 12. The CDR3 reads CASSFFGTGPAQPQHF. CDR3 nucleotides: TGTGCCAGCAGTTTTTTCGGGACAGGTCCGGCGCAGCCCCAGCATTTT.

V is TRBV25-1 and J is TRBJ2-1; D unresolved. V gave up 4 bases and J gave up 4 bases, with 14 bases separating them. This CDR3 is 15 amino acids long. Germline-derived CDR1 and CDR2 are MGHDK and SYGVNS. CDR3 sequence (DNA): TGTGCCAGCAGTGGGGATAAAGGGATTTACAATGAGCAGTTCTTC. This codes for CASSGDKGIYNEQFF.

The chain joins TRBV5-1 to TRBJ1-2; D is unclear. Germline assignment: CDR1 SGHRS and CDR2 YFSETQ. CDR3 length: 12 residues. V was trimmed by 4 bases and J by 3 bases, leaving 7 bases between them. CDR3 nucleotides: TGCGCCAGCAGCGGTGAGGACTATGGCTACACCTTC. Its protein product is CASSGEDYGYTF.

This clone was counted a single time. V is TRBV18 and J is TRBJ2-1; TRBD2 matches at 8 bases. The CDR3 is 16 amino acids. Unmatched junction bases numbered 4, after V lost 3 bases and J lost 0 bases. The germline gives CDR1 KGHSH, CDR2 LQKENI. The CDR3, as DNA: TGTGCCAGCTCACCCTTTGGACTAGCCTCCTACAATGAGCAGTTCTTC. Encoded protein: CASSPFGLASYNEQFF.

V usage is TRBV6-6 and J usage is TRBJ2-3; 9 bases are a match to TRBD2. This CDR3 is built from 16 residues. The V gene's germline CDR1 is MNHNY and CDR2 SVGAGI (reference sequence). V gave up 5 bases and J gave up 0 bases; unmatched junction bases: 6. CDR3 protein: CASSPPSGTSTDTQYF. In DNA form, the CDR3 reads TGTGCCAGCAGTCCCCCTAGCGGGACTAGCACAGATACGCAGTATTTT.

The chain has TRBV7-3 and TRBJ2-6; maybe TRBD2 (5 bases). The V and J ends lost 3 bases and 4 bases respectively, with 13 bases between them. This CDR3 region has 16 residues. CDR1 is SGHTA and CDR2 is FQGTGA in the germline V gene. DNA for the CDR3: TGTGCCAGCAGCTTCCCCGGGATCTCAGGGGCCAACGTCCTGACTTTC. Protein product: CASSFPGISGANVLTF. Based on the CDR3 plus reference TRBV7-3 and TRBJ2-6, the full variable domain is GAGVSQTPSNKVTEKGKYVELRCDPISGHTALYWYRQSLGQGPEFLIYFQGTGAADDSGLPNDRFFAVRPEGSVSTLKIQRTERGDSAVYLCASSFPGISGANVLTFGAGSRLTVL.

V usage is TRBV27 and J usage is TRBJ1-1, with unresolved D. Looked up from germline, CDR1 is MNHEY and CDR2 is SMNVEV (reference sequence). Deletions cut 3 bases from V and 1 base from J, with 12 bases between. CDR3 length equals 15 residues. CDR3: CASSFWAFGNTEAFF. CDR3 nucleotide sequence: TGTGCCAGCAGTTTTTGGGCGTTCGGGAACACTGAAGCTTTCTTT.